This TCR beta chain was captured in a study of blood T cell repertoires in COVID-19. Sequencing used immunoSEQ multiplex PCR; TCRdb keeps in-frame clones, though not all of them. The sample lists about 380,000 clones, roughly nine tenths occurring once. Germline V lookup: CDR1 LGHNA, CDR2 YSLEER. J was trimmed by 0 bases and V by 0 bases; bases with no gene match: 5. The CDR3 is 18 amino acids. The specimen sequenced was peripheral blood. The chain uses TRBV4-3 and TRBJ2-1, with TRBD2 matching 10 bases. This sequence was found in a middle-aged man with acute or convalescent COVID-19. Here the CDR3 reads CASSQEGLAESSYNEQFF. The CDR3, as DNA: TGCGCCAGCAGCCAAGAAGGACTAGCGGAGAGCTCCTACAATGAGCAGTTCTTC.